This T cell receptor (beta chain) was recovered during a study of T cells in Graves' hyperthyroidism and ophthalmopathy. The CDR3 runs to 15 residues. V was trimmed by 0 bases and J by 3 bases, leaving 11 bases between them. The germline V gene encodes CDR1 SGHVS and CDR2 FQNEAQ. Findings of the study overall: Before onset, by a median of around 6.1 months, the model predicted ophthalmopathy. Most clonotypes that expanded in the thyroid above 0.001 also showed up in blood.

RNA transcripts gave rise to amplified TCR beta CDR3 regions. The TCR CDR3 first-round RT-PCR relied on the HTBI primer set. TCRdb reanalysed the multiplex PCR reads using MiXCR and keeps one entry per CDR3 protein. The sample records 600,000 to 700,000 distinct CDR3 sequences, around 15% being singletons. A word on this clonotype: As yet, its antigen is unknown.

The clonotype originates from a woman aged 40 to 50 with Graves' ophthalmopathy. The V call is TRBV7-8, the J call TRBJ1-1; possibly TRBD1 for D (5 bases). Sequenced input: blood. The CDR3 region is CASSLARVGDTEAFF. In DNA form, the CDR3 reads TGTGCCAGCAGCTTAGCCAGGGTCGGGGACACTGAAGCTTTCTTT.